This TCR beta chain was captured by sequencing in a study of cytomegalovirus exposure and HLA in healthy donors. Study as a whole: A subsequent analysis reported that the 95 to 150 validation repertoires were produced on the same platform that had also been used for the roughly 670 first-cohort repertoires.

Findings of the study overall: The study designated about 160 TCR beta chains cytomegalovirus-associated. The classifier, whose performance was assessed in both the original and validation cohorts, reportedly diagnosed cytomegalovirus status with high specificity and sensitivity. Later, an analysis found that TCR clusters from the first cohort tended to co-occur in the 120 validation repertoires.

Trimming left V 4 bases short and J 0 bases short, with 9 bases between. Germline CDR1 reads WNHNN; CDR2 reads SYGVQD (reference sequence). The CDR3 is made up of 15 amino acids. Assay used: immunoSEQ multiplex PCR; TCRdb lists only in-frame clones, some missing. The sample includes a few hundred thousand clones, nearly 90% of them seen just once. As for this clone: The antigen is undetermined.

V usage is TRBV10-1 and J usage is TRBJ2-2, with unresolved D. Sequenced sample: PBMCs. This TCR was sampled from a woman between 18 and 29 years old in good health and CMV-seronegative. CDR3: CASSVSGANTGELFF. CDR3 DNA: TGCGCCAGCAGTGTTTCCGGTGCGAACACCGGGGAGCTGTTTTTT.